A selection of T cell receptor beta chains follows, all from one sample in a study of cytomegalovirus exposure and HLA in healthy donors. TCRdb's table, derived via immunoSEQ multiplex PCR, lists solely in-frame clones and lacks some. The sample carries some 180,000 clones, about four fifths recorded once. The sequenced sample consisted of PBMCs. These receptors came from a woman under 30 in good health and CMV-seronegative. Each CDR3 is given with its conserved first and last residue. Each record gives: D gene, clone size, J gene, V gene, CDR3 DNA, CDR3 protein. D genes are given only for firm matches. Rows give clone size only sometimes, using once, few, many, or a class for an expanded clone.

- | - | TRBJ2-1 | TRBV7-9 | TGTGCCAGCAGCTTAACGAGAAGCAATGAGCAGTTCTTC | CASSLTRSNEQFF
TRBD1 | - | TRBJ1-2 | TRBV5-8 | TGTGCCAGCAGCCCTCGGACAGGGGACTACACCTTC | CASSPRTGDYTF
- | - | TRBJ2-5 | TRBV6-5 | TGTGCCAGCACCCAGGGGTATACGGAGACCCAGTACTTC | CASTQGYTETQYF
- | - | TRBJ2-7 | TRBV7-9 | TGTGCCAGCAGCAAACACGGGGTAGAGGCCGGTTCCTACGAGCAGTACTTC | CASSKHGVEAGSYEQYF
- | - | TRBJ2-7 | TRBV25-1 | TGTGCCAGCAGTGAGGGAGGAGGGTACGAGCAGTACTTC | CASSEGGGYEQYF
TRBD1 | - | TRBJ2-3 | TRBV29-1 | TGCAGCGTATACAAGGGACAGACCTTCACAGATACGCAGTATTTT | CSVYKGQTFTDTQYF
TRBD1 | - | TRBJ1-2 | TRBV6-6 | TGTGCCAGCAGTAAACAGGGGGCGGCTGGCTACACCTTC | CASSKQGAAGYTF
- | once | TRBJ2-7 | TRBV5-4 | TGTGCCAGCAGCTTTCTCTTCGGGGACGAGCAGTACTTC | CASSFLFGDEQYF
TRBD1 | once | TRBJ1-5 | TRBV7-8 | TGTGCCAGCAATACCCTAGGGGGCAGCAATCAGCCCCAGCATTTT | CASNTLGGSNQPQHF
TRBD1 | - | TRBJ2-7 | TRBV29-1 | TGCAGCGCCGAAGGACAGGGAACCGAGCAGTACTTC | CSAEGQGTEQYF
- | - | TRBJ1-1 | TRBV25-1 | TGTGCCAGCAGTGTTATGACAGGCACTGAAGCTTTCTTT | CASSVMTGTEAFF
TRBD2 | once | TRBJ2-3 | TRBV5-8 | TGTGCCAGCAGCTTCTTTTGGGGTAGCGGGAGTCGAACAGATACGCAGTATTTT | CASSFFWGSGSRTDTQYF
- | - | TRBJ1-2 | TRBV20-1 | TGCAGTGCTTTTTCCGGGGCCTTC | CSAFSGAF
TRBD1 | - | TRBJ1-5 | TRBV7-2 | TGTGCCAGCGCCGGGTACAGGGGGCTTGATCAGCCCCAGCATTTT | CASAGYRGLDQPQHF
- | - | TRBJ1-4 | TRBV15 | TGTGCCACCAGCAGCCCCCAGGACAGAATTAATGAAAAACTGTTTTTT | CATSSPQDRINEKLFF
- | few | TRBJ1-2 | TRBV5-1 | TGCGCCAGCAGCTTGCAAGGGGTCGAGGGCTACACCTTC | CASSLQGVEGYTF
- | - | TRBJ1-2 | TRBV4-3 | TGCGCCAGCAGCCAAGATTATGCGGAAAGGGGTGGCTACACCTTC | CASSQDYAERGGYTF
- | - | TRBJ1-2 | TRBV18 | TGTGCCAGCTCACCCATTACGGGGGATTATGGCTACACCTTC | CASSPITGDYGYTF
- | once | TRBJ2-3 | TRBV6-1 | TGTGCCAGCACCAGAACCGGGAGCACAGATACGCAGTATTTT | CASTRTGSTDTQYF
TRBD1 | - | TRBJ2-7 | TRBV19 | TGTGCCAGCGGACAGGGGCCCGCCACCTCCTACGAGCAGTACTTC | CASGQGPATSYEQYF
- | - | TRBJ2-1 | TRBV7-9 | TGTGCCAGCAGCTTCGCCATAGCCAATGAGCAGTTCTTC | CASSFAIANEQFF
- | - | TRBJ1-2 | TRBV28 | TGTGCCTTAAGGGGGGGTAGCTATGGCTACACCTTC | CALRGGSYGYTF
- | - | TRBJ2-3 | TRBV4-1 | TGCGCCAGCAGCCAAGATACCAGGGGCACAGATACGCAGTATTTT | CASSQDTRGTDTQYF
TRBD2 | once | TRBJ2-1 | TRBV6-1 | TGTGCCAGCAGTGAAGACGGGACTAGTTGGGGTGAGCAGTTCTTC | CASSEDGTSWGEQFF